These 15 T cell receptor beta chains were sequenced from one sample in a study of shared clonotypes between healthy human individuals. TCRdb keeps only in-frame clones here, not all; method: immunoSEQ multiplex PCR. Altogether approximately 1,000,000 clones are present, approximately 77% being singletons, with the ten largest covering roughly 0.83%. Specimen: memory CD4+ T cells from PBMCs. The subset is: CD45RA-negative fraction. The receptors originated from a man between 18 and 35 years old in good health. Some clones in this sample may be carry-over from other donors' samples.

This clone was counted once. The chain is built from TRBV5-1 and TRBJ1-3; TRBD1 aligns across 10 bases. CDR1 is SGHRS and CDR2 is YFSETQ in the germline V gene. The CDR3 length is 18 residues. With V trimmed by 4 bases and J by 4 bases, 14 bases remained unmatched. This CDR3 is CASSAGTGALQAGNTIYF. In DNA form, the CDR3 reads TGCGCCAGCAGCGCCGGGACAGGGGCATTGCAGGCGGGAAACACCATATATTTT.

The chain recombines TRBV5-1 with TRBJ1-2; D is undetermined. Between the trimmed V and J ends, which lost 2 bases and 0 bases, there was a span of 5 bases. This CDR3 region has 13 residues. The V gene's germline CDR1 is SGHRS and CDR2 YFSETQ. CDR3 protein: CASSFGSNYGYTF. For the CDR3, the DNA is TGCGCCAGCAGCTTTGGGTCTAACTATGGCTACACCTTC.

CDR3 in DNA: TGTGCCAGCAGCCAAGATTCAAGAGGTTTTCGTGGCTCCTACAATGAGCAGTTCTTC. This gives the protein CASSQDSRGFRGSYNEQFF. The chain combines TRBV4-2 with TRBJ2-1; no firm D call. The CDR3 is made up of 19 amino acids. Germline V gene data show CDR1 as LGHNA and CDR2 as YNFKEQ. Trimming pared 0 bases from V and 0 bases from J, leaving 18 bases between.

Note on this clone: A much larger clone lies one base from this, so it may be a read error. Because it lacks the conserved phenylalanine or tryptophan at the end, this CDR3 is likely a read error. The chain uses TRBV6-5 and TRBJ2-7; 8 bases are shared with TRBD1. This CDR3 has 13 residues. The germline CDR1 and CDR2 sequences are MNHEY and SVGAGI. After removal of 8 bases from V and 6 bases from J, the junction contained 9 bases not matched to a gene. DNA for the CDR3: TGTGCCAGCTTCGGGCAGGGGGCGTCCGAGCAGTACCTC. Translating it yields CASFGQGASEQYL.

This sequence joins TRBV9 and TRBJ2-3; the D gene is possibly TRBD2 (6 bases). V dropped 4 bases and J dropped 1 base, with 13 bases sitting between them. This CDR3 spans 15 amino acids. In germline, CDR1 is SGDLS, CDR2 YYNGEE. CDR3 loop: CASSPGTWRTDTQYF. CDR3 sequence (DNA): TGTGCCAGCAGCCCTGGGACTTGGCGCACAGATACGCAGTATTTT.

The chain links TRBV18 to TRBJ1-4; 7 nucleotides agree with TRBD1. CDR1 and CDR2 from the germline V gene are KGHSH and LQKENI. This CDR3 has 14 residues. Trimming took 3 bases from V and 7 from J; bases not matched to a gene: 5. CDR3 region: CASSPTGFGEKLFF. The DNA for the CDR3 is TGTGCCAGCTCACCGACAGGGTTCGGTGAAAAACTGTTTTTT.

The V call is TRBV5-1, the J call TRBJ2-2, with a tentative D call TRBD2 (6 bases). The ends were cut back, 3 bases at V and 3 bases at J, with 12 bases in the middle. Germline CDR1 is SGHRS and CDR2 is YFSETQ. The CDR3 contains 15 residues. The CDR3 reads CASSSTSKDTGELFF. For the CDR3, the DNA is TGCGCCAGCAGCTCGACTAGTAAAGACACCGGGGAGCTGTTTTTT.

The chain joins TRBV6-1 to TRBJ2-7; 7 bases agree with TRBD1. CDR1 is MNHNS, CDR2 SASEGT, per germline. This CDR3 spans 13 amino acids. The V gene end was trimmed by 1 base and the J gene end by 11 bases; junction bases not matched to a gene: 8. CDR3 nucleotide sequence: TGTGCCAGCAGTGAAGGGACTGGACAGGTGAAGTACTTC. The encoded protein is CASSEGTGQVKYF.

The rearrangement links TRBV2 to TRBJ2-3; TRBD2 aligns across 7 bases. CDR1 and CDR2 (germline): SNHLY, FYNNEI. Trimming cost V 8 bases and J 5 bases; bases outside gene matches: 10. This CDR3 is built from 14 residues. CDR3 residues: CASLGGGPIDTQYF. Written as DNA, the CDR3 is TGTGCCAGCTTGGGGGGAGGGCCTATAGATACGCAGTATTTT.

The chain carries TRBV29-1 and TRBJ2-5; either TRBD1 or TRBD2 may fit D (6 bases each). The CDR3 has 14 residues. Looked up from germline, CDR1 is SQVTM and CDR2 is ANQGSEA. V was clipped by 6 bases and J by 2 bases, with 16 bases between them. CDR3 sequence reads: CSVRGALLQETQYF. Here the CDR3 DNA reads TGCAGCGTGAGGGGGGCCCTTTTACAAGAGACCCAGTACTTC.

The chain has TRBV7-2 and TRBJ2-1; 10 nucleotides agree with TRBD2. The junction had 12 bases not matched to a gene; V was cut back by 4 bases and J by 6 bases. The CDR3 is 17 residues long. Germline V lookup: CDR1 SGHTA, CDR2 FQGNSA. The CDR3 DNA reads TGTGCCAGCAGCTCCCAACTTAGCGGGAGGCTCCTCAATGAGCAGTTCTTC. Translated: CASSSQLSGRLLNEQFF.

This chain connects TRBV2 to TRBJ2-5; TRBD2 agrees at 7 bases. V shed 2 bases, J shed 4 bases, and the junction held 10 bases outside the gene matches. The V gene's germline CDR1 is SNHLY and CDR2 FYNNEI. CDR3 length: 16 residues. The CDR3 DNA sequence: TGTGCCAGCAGTGAACCCCCTGTGTCGGGGGGAGAGACCCAGTACTTC. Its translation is CASSEPPVSGGETQYF.

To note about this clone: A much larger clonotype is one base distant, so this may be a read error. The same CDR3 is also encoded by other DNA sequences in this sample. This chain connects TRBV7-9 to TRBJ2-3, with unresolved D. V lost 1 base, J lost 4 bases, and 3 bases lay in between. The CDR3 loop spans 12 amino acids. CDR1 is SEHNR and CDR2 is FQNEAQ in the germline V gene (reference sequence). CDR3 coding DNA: TGTGCCAGCAGCTTAGTTGCAGATACGCAGTATTTT. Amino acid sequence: CASSLVADTQYF.

DNA for the CDR3: TGTGCCAGCAGCTTAGGGGTTGGGAACACCGGGGAGCTGTTTTTT. This translates into CASSLGVGNTGELFF. The V and J genes are TRBV5-4 and TRBJ2-2, with D maybe TRBD1 (5 bases). The germline V gene encodes CDR1 SGHNT and CDR2 YYREEE (reference sequence). Trimming cost V 2 bases and J 1 base, with 9 bases left between them. This CDR3 has 15 amino acids.

The CDR3: CASSFLSGLDRGDYGYTF. As DNA, the CDR3 is TGTGCCAGCAGTTTTTTGTCTGGGTTGGACAGGGGGGATTATGGCTACACCTTC. The genes are TRBV28 and TRBJ1-2; 10 nucleotides match TRBD1. Looked up from germline, CDR1 is MDHEN and CDR2 is SYDVKM. J gave up 5 bases and V 3 bases, and 15 bases lay outside the gene matches. The CDR3 spans 18 residues.